This entry lists 5 T cell receptor beta chains sequenced from one sample in a study of beta chain features in type 1 diabetes. Sequencing targeted expressed TCRB transcripts, as all isolated RNA had been reverse transcribed. The protocol was immunoSEQ multiplex PCR, while the TCRdb copy is restricted to in-frame clones and leaves out a portion. The data show more than 130,000 clones, about 7% seen once. The sequenced material came from central memory CD4+ T cells from blood. The source of these receptors is a woman in her 30s in good health.

This clone turned up a few times. This CDR3 reads CASSPLLLAAYNEQFF. CDR3 coding DNA: TGTGCCAGCTCACCACTCTTACTAGCGGCATACAATGAGCAGTTCTTC. The chain couples TRBV18 to TRBJ2-1; 8 nucleotides align to TRBD2. The J segment lost 4 bases and the V segment lost 1 base, leaving 6 bases of the junction unmatched. This CDR3 spans 16 amino acids. CDR1 is KGHSH, CDR2 LQKENI, per germline.

For the CDR3, the DNA is TGTGCCACCAGCAGGGCGGACAGGCGAAAACTGTTTTTT. Translating it yields CATSRADRRKLFF. The chain employs TRBV15 and TRBJ1-4; 7 bases agree with TRBD1. V was clipped by 3 bases and J by 10 bases; unmatched bases: 5. CDR1 is LNHNV and CDR2 is YYDKDF in the germline V gene (reference sequence). The CDR3 has 13 amino acids.

The gene calls are TRBV2 and TRBJ2-3; 8 bases are shared with TRBD1. Germline V gene sequence: CDR1 SNHLY, CDR2 FYNNEI. V lost 6 bases and J lost 6; bases outside the gene matches: 11. This CDR3 has 15 amino acids. The CDR3 nucleotides read TGTGCCAGCAGCGGAAACGGACAGGGCGGGGATACGCAGTATTTT. Protein sequence: CASSGNGQGGDTQYF.

The rearrangement joins TRBV7-2 to TRBJ2-1, with 12 bases that match TRBD2. The CDR3 consists of 17 residues. The V gene end was trimmed by 6 bases and the J gene end by 6 bases; junction bases not matched to a gene: 12. Germline V gene sequence: CDR1 SGHTA, CDR2 FQGNSA. The CDR3, as DNA: TGTGCCAGCAGACCCCAGCCTAGCGGGAGGGCCGGCAATGAGCAGTTCTTC. Amino acids: CASRPQPSGRAGNEQFF.

This rearrangement joins TRBV9 to TRBJ2-7, with D uncertain. Germline assignment: CDR1 SGDLS and CDR2 YYNGEE. The CDR3 spans 13 residues. V shed 1 base and J shed 2 bases, with 7 bases lying between them. CDR3 sequence (DNA): TGTGCCAGCAGCGTAAACGGAGCCTACGAGCAGTACTTC. Translating gives CASSVNGAYEQYF.